This TCR beta chain originates from a study of T-cell reconstitution after alpha-beta-depleted transplantation in children. Library preparation (for TCRbeta) was performed with unique molecular identifiers. Each CDR3 protein is one row after TCRdb ran MiXCR on the PCR reads. The repertoire holds about 540,000 distinct CDR3 sequences, with 20% to 30% as singletons. Overall study results and limits: By about two months after transplant, alpha-beta T cells reportedly arose from several hundred graft clones that had expanded. In some patients, recipient T cells and intrathymic progenitors surviving conditioning explained high day-60 diversity.

Per germline, CDR1 DFQATT and CDR2 SNEGSKA (reference sequence). The CDR3 runs to 14 residues. V was trimmed by 3 bases and J by 2 bases, leaving 14 bases between them. This clonotype came up a few times. Antigen: not known. The V and J genes are TRBV20-1 and TRBJ2-7; D is ambiguous. This receptor was identified in a boy in the first two years of life with Wiskott-Aldrich syndrome, due to receive a stem cell transplant. The sample in question was PBMCs, obtained before TCRalphabeta/CD19-depleted stem cell transplant. The CDR3 is CSASRAVNPYEQYF. The CDR3 coding sequence is TGCAGTGCTAGTAGGGCCGTTAATCCCTACGAGCAGTACTTC.